This T cell receptor (beta chain) was captured by sequencing in a study of T cells in Graves' hyperthyroidism and ophthalmopathy. Researchers took RNA transcripts and amplified the TCR beta CDR3 regions from them. First-round RT-PCR of the TCR CDR3 relied on the HTBI primer set. From the multiplex PCR reads, TCRdb called clonotypes with MiXCR, one entry per CDR3 protein. This sample has about 480,000 distinct CDR3 sequences, with around a fifth found just once. Each diagnosis drew on symptoms, thyroxine, TRAb, thyroid ultrasound and orbital computed tomography findings. This clonotype came up many times. This TCR came from a woman in her 70s with Graves' ophthalmopathy. Sequencing was carried out using blood.

For the CDR3, the DNA is TGTGCCAGCAGCCTCCCCGGGATCAATGAGCAGTTCTTC. Its translation: CASSLPGINEQFF. This sequence joins TRBV12-3 or TRBV12-4 and TRBJ2-1, with D possibly TRBD2 on 5 matching bases. The CDR3 sequence is 13 residues long. V was pared by 6 bases and J by 6 bases, with 12 bases between.